The rows below give T cell receptor beta chains drawn from one sample of a study of cytomegalovirus exposure and HLA in healthy donors. Using immunoSEQ multiplex PCR, the repertoire was profiled, and TCRdb retains in-frame clones only, with some absent. The sample includes some 130,000 clones, approximately 83% of them seen just once. The material sequenced was PBMCs. The receptors come from a girl aged 2 to 9 in good health and CMV-seronegative. CDR3s include the opening cysteine and the closing phenylalanine or tryptophan. D genes are given only for firm matches. Size values are once, few and many counts, or a class for expanded clones, and some rows have none.

D gene	clone size	V gene	J gene	CDR3 DNA	CDR3 protein
.	.	TRBV30	TRBJ2-3	TGTGCCTGGAGTTGGTGGGGGCGGACAGATACGCAGTATTTT	CAWSWWGRTDTQYF
.	few	TRBV2	TRBJ2-1	TGTGCCAGCAGGAGAACGGGACAAGGGCGTTACAATGAGCAGTTCTTC	CASRRTGQGRYNEQFF
TRBD2	few	TRBV27	TRBJ2-7	TGTGCCAGCAGTTTCGGAGCGGGGGCCTACGAGCAGTACTTC	CASSFGAGAYEQYF
TRBD2	.	TRBV6-6	TRBJ2-3	TGTGCCAGCAGCCCCCACGGGGGGGCAGATACGCAGTATTTT	CASSPHGGADTQYF
.	.	TRBV28	TRBJ1-2	TGTGCCAGCGCAACGATTCCTCAGGGTAACTATGGCTACACCTTC	CASATIPQGNYGYTF
TRBD1	.	TRBV27	TRBJ1-1	TGTGCCAGCAGTCCCACCCGACAGGGTGAAGCTTTCTTT	CASSPTRQGEAFF
.	.	TRBV14	TRBJ2-2	TGTGCCAGCAGCCAAGTCGGCGGAGCGAACACCGGGGAGCTGTTTTTT	CASSQVGGANTGELFF
.	.	TRBV19	TRBJ1-4	TGTGCCAGTAGTAACCGGGGGACTGGGGATGAAAAACTGTTTTTT	CASSNRGTGDEKLFF
TRBD1	.	TRBV7-9	TRBJ1-1	TGTGCCAGCAGCTTACCTGGGACAGGGAACCTGAACACTGAAGCTTTCTTT	CASSLPGTGNLNTEAFF
.	.	TRBV6-5	TRBJ1-6	TGTGCCAGCAGTTACCATTCCGCGACGGGGAATTCACCCCTCCACTTT	CASSYHSATGNSPLHF
.	once	TRBV10-1	TRBJ1-2	TGCGCCAACCTGGACGGACGGACTGACGGCTACACCTTC	CANLDGRTDGYTF
.	.	TRBV28	TRBJ1-4	TGTGCCAGCAGTCCCCCCCGGGGGGGCTCGGATGAAAAACTGTTTTTT	CASSPPRGGSDEKLFF
.	.	TRBV7-2	TRBJ1-6	TGTGCCAGCAGGCCAAGTACAGGGCTAATAAACTCACCCCTCCACTTT	CASRPSTGLINSPLHF
.	.	TRBV7-2	TRBJ1-1	TGTGCCAGCACCCAGGACAGCACGTACACTGAAGCTTTCTTT	CASTQDSTYTEAFF
.	.	TRBV7-3	TRBJ2-2	TGTGCCAGCGCCATAGGAGCGGCCGGGGAGCTGTTTTTT	CASAIGAAGELFF
.	once	TRBV5-1	TRBJ1-2	TGCGCCAGCAGCTTGGGTCAGTCAAACTATGGCTACACCTTC	CASSLGQSNYGYTF
TRBD2	.	TRBV6-6	TRBJ2-7	TGTGCCAGCAGTTCCTTCCATAGCGGGGAGGGCTACGAGCAGTACTTC	CASSSFHSGEGYEQYF
TRBD2	.	TRBV9	TRBJ2-2	TGTGCCAGCAGCGTACTAGCGGGGAACACCGGGGAGCTGTTTTTT	CASSVLAGNTGELFF
TRBD1	.	TRBV27	TRBJ2-7	TGTGCCAGCAGCGTAACGGGGACAGGTAATCGAGAGCAGTACTTC	CASSVTGTGNREQYF
.	.	TRBV19	TRBJ2-3	TGTGCCAGTAGAGGACAAGCCGCAGATACGCAGTATTTT	CASRGQAADTQYF
TRBD2	.	TRBV2	TRBJ2-1	TGTGCCAGCAGGGGACTAGCGGGGGGTCCTTCCTCCTACAATGAGCAGTTCTTC	CASRGLAGGPSSYNEQFF
.	.	TRBV11-2	TRBJ2-1	TGTGCCAGCAGCTTAGTTGGGGCCTGGGAGCAGTTCTTC	CASSLVGAWEQFF
TRBD2	.	TRBV9	TRBJ2-7	TGTGCCAGCAGCGCCTCGGGACTAGCGGGGTTCGACGAGCAGTACTTC	CASSASGLAGFDEQYF
.	.	TRBV28	TRBJ1-5	TGTGCCAGCAGTTTAATTGATGGGGGCCATAGCAATCAGCCCCAGCATTTT	CASSLIDGGHSNQPQHF
TRBD1	.	TRBV5-1	TRBJ1-4	TGCGCCAGCAGCTGGACAGGGATGAATGAAAAACTGTTTTTT	CASSWTGMNEKLFF
TRBD1	.	TRBV11-2	TRBJ1-4	TGTGCCAGCAGCCGGACAGGGGGATCCGAAAAACTGTTTTTT	CASSRTGGSEKLFF
.	.	TRBV4-1	TRBJ1-5	TGCGCCAGCAGCCAAGCGAGACAGGCCAATCAGCCCCAGCATTTT	CASSQARQANQPQHF
TRBD2	once	TRBV30	TRBJ2-6	TGTGCCTGGAGTTCTAGCGGGGGGGCCTCTGGGGCCAACGTCCTGACTTTC	CAWSSSGGASGANVLTF
.	few	TRBV4-3	TRBJ1-4	TGCGCCAGCAGCCAAGATCCCGGACAGTTTAATGAAAAACTGTTTTTT	CASSQDPGQFNEKLFF
TRBD1	.	TRBV25-1	TRBJ2-5	TGTGCCAGCAGCACCTCAGGGGGCCGGGAGACCCAGTACTTC	CASSTSGGRETQYF
.	.	TRBV30	TRBJ1-6	TGTGCCTGGAGTGTGGCGGGAGAGTTTTCACCCCTCCACTTT	CAWSVAGEFSPLHF
TRBD2	.	TRBV6-4	TRBJ2-7	TGTGCCCCCCGGCTAGCGGGCGGCGAGCAGTACTTC	CAPRLAGGEQYF
.	.	TRBV4-1	TRBJ2-3	TGCGCCAGCAGCCAACAGGGCCCTTCCACAGATACGCAGTATTTT	CASSQQGPSTDTQYF
.	.	TRBV28	TRBJ1-1	TGTGCCAGCAGCAAAACGGGTTTGAACACTGAAGCTTTCTTT	CASSKTGLNTEAFF
.	.	TRBV27	TRBJ1-1	TGTGCCAGCAGTTTAAGCCATGGGAGCACTGAAGCTTTCTTT	CASSLSHGSTEAFF
TRBD1	.	TRBV29-1	TRBJ2-5	TGCAGCGTTTGGACAGGGGAGAAGGAGACCCAGTACTTC	CSVWTGEKETQYF
TRBD1	.	TRBV6-5	TRBJ1-2	TGTGCCAGCAGTTACCAGGGGGCGCAAGACTATGGCTACACCTTC	CASSYQGAQDYGYTF
TRBD1	.	TRBV6-6	TRBJ1-1	TGTGCCAGCAGAGGACAGGCCTTACCTGAGAAAGCTTTCTTT	CASRGQALPEKAFF
TRBD2	.	TRBV9	TRBJ2-5	TGTGCCAGCAGCCCGGGGGTCCTCGCGGGGGAAGGGACCCAGTACTTC	CASSPGVLAGEGTQYF
TRBD1	.	TRBV28	TRBJ1-2	TGTGCCAGCAGTTTCCATGGACAGGATTATGGCTACACCTTC	CASSFHGQDYGYTF
TRBD1	once	TRBV7-2	TRBJ1-2	TGTGCCAGCAGCTCACCAGGGGGATACGGGGGCCTAAACTATGGCTACACCTTC	CASSSPGGYGGLNYGYTF
.	medium-sized	TRBV4-3	TRBJ2-6	TGCGCCAGCAGCCAGGCCCAGGGCTCTGGGGCCAACGTCCTGACTTTC	CASSQAQGSGANVLTF
.	.	TRBV9	TRBJ2-7	TGTGCCAGCAGCGCGTGGGGCGGCGCCTACGAGCAGTACTTC	CASSAWGGAYEQYF
.	.	TRBV10-3	TRBJ2-3	TGTGCCATCAAATCGGGACACAGCACAGATACGCAGTATTTT	CAIKSGHSTDTQYF
.	.	TRBV12-5	TRBJ1-2	TGTGCTAGTGGTTTGGCCATTAACCTGAGGGGCTACACCTTC	CASGLAINLRGYTF
.	.	TRBV6-4	TRBJ2-3	TGTGCCAGCAGTGACTCGAGACTTGGGTTTCCTAGCACAGATACGCAGTATTTT	CASSDSRLGFPSTDTQYF
.	few	TRBV10-3	TRBJ2-5	TGTGCCACGGGCGAGGGGGGGGAGACCCAGTACTTC	CATGEGGETQYF
.	.	TRBV5-1	TRBJ2-6	TGCGCCAGCAGCTTAGTCCCGTGGACAGACATCTCTGGGGCCAACGTCCTGACTTTC	CASSLVPWTDISGANVLTF
.	.	TRBV2	TRBJ1-1	TGTGCCAGCAGGGCCAGACTCGGCGGCACTGAAGCTTTCTTT	CASRARLGGTEAFF
TRBD1	.	TRBV18	TRBJ1-3	TGTGCCAGCTCTCGGGACAGGGGTTCTGGAAACACCATATATTTT	CASSRDRGSGNTIYF